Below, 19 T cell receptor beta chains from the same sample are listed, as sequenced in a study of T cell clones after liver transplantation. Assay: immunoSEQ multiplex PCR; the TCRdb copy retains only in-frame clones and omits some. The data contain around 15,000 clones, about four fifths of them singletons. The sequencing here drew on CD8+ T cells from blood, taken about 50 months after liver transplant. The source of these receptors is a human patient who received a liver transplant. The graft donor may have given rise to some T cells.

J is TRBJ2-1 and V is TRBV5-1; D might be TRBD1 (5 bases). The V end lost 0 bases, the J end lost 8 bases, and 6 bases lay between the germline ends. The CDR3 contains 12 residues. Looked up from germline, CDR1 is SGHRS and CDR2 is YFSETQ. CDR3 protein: CASSLVGDEQFF. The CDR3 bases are TGCGCCAGCAGCTTGGTAGGGGATGAGCAGTTCTTC.

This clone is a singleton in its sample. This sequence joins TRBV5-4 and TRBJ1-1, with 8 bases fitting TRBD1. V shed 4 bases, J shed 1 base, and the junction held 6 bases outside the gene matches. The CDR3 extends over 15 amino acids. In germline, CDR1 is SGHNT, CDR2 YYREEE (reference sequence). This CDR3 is CASSLWTGTNTEAFF. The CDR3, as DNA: TGTGCCAGCAGCCTATGGACAGGGACGAACACTGAAGCTTTCTTT.

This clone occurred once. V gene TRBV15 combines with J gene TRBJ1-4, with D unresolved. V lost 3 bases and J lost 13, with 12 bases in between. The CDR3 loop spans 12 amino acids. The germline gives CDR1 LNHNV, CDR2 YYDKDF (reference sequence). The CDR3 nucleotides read TGTGCCACCAGCAGGGAAGAGGTGGGACTGTTTTTT. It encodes CATSREEVGLFF.

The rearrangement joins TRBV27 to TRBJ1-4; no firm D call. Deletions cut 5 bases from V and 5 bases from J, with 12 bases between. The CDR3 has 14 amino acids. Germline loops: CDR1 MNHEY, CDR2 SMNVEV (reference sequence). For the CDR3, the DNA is TGTGCCAGCAGTCCCCCAGGCCTAAATGAAAAACTGTTTTTT. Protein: CASSPPGLNEKLFF.

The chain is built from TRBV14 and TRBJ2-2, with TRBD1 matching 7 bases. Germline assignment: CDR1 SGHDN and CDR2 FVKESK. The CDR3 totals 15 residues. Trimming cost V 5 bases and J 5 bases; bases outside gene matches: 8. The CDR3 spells CASSKGGALTGELFF. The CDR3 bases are TGTGCCAGCAGCAAAGGGGGCGCATTGACCGGGGAGCTGTTTTTT.

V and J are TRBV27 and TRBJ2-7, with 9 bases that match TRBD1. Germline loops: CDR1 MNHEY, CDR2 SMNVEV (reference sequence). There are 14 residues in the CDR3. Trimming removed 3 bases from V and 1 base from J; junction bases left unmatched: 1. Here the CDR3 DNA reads TGTGCCAGCAGTTTTGGGACAGGGTCCTACGAGCAGTACTTC. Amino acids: CASSFGTGSYEQYF.

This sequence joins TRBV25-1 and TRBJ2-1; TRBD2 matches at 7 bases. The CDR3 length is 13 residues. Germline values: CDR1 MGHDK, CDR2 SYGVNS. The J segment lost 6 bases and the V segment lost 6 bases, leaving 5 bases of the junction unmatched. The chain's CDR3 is CASREAGLNEQFF. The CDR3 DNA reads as TGTGCCAGCAGAGAAGCGGGACTCAATGAGCAGTTCTTC.

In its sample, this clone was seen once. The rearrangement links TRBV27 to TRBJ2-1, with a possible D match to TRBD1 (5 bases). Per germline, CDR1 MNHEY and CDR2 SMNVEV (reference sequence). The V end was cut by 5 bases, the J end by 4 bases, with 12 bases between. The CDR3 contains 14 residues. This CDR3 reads CASSLGLGYNEQFF. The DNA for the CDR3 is TGTGCCAGCAGTCTGGGGCTGGGGTACAATGAGCAGTTCTTC.

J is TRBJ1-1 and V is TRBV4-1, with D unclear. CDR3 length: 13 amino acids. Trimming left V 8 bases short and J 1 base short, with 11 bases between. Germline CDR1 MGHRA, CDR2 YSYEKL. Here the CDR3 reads CASARSPNTEAFF. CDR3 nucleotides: TGCGCCAGCGCGAGAAGCCCGAACACTGAAGCTTTCTTT.

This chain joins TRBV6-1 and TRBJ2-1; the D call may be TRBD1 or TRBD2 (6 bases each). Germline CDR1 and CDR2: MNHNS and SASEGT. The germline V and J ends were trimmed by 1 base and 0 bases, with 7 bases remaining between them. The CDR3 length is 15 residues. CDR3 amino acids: CASSEGGASYNEQFF. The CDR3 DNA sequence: TGTGCCAGCAGTGAAGGGGGGGCCTCCTACAATGAGCAGTTCTTC.

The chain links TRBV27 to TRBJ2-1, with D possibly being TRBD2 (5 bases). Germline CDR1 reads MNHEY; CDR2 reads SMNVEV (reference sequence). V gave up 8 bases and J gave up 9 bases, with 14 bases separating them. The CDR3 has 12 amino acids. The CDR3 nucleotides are TGTGCCAGCGCTTTCATTGGGAGTGAGCAGTTCTTC. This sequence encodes CASAFIGSEQFF.

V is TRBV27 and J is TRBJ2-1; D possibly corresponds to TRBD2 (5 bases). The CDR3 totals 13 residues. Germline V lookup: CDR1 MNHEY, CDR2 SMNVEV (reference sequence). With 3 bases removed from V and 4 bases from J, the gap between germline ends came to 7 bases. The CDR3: CASSFAGYNEQFF. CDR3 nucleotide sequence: TGTGCCAGCAGTTTCGCGGGTTACAATGAGCAGTTCTTC.

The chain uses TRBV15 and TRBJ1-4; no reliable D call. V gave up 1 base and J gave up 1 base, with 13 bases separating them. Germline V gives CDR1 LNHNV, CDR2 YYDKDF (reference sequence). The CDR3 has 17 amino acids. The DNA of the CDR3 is TGTGCCACCAGCAGAGTTCGATTGGCAGTAACTAATGAAAAACTGTTTTTT. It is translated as CATSRVRLAVTNEKLFF.

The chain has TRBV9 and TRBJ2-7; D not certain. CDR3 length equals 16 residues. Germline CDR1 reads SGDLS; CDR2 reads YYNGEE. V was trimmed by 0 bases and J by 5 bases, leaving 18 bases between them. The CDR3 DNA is TGTGCCAGCAGCGTAGCCCGAGTTGCGCTCCACGACGAGCAGTACTTC. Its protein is CASSVARVALHDEQYF.

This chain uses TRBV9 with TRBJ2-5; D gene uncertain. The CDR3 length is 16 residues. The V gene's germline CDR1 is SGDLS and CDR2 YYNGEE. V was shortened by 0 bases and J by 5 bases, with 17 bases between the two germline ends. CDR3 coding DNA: TGTGCCAGCAGCGTAGGTGGTAGCAAAAAGAGGGAGACCCAGTACTTC. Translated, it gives CASSVGGSKKRETQYF.

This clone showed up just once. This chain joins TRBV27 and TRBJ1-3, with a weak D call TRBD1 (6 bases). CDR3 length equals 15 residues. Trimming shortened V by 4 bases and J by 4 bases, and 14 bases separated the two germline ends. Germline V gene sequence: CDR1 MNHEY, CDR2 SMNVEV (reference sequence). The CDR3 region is CASSSLGTFGNTIYF. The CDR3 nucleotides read TGTGCCAGCAGTTCCCTCGGGACATTCGGAAACACCATATATTTT.

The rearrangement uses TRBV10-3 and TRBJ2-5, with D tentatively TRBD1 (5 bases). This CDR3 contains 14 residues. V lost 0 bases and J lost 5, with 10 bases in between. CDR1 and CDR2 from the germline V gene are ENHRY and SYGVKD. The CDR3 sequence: CAISESTRAETQYF. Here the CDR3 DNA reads TGTGCCATCAGTGAGTCAACCAGGGCCGAGACCCAGTACTTC.

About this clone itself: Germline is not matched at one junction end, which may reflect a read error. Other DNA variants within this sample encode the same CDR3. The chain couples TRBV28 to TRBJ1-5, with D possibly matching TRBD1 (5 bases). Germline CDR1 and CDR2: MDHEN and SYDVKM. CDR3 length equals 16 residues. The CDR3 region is CASSWAGSLSNQPQHF. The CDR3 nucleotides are TGTGCCAGCAGTTGGGCAGGGAGCCTTAGCAATCAACCCCAGCATTTT.

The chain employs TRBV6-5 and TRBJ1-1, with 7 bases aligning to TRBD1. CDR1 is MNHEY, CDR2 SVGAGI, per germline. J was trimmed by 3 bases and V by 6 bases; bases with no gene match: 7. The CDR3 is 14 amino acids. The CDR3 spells CASSPTGRDTEAFF. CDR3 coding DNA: TGTGCCAGCAGCCCGACAGGGAGAGACACTGAAGCTTTCTTT.